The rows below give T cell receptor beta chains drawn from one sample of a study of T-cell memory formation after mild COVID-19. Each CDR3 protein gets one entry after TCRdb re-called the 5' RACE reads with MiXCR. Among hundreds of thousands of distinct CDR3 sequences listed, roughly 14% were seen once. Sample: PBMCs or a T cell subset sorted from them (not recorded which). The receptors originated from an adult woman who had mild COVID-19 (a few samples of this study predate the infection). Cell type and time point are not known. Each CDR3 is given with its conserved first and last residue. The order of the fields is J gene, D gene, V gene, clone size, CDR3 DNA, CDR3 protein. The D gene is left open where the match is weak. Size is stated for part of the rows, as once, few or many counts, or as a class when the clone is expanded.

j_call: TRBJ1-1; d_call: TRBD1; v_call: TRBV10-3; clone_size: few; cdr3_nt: TGTGCCATCACCGACGACAGGGCTGAAGCTTTCTTT; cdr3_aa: CAITDDRAEAFF
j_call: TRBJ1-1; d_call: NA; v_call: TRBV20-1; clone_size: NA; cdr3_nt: TGCAGTGCTAGGACGGTGACAGAAGCTTTCTTT; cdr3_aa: CSARTVTEAFF
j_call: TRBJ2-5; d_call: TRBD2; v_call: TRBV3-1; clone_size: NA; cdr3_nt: TGTGCCAGCAGCCCCCGGGGCGGAGCGGGAGGGCCAAGGGAGACCCAGTACTTC; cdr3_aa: CASSPRGGAGGPRETQYF
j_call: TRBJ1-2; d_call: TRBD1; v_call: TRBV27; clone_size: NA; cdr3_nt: TGTGCCAGCAGTGACCCGGGACAGGGGGCCTGGGGCTACACCTTC; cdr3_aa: CASSDPGQGAWGYTF
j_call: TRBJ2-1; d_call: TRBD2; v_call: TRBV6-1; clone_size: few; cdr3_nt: TGTGCCAGCAGTGCCACTAGCGCCTCCTACAATGAGCAGTTCTTC; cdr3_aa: CASSATSASYNEQFF
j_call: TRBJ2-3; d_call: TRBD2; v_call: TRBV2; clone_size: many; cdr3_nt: TGTGCCAGCAGTCCAGCGGGGGGCACAGATACGCAGTATTTT; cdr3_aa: CASSPAGGTDTQYF
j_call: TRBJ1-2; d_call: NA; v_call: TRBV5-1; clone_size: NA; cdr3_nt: TGCGCCAGCAGCTTAGCTGCGCGGTCTGGCTACACCTTC; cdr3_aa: CASSLAARSGYTF
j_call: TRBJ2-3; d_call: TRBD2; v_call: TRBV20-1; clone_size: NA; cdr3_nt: TGCAGTGCTAGACCGACTAGCGGGGGGGCCGCAGATACGCAGTATTTT; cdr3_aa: CSARPTSGGAADTQYF
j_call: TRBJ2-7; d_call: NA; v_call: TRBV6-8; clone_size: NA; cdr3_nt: TGTGCCAGCAGTTACCGCTACAATCGAGTTGACACCCGCTACGAGCAGTACTTC; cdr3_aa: CASSYRYNRVDTRYEQYF
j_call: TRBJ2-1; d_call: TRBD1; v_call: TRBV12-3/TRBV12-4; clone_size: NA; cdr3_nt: TGTGCCAGCCGGACTGACAGGGCGAGTGAGCAGTTCTTC; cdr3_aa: CASRTDRASEQFF
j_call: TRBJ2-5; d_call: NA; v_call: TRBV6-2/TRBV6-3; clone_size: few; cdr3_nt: TGTGCCAGCACTTCTCAGGCAACAGTACCACCCAAGAAGACCCAGTACTTC; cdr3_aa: CASTSQATVPPKKTQYF
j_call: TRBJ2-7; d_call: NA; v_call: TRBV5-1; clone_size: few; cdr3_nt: TGCGCCTCCACGGTGAACGGAGGCGAGCAGTACTTC; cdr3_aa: CASTVNGGEQYF
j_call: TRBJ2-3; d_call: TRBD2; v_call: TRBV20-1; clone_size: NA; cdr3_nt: TGCAGTGCTCAGCTAGCGGGTAGCACAGATACGCAGTATTTT; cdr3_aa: CSAQLAGSTDTQYF
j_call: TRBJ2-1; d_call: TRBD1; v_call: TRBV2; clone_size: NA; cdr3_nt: TGTGCCAGCTCCCCCCTCCGCACAGGGGGTCGGGATGGTGAGCAGTTCTTC; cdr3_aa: CASSPLRTGGRDGEQFF
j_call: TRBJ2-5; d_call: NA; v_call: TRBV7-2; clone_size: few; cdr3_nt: TGTGCCAGCTCCCTGGGGAGCTATCAAGAGACCCAGTACTTC; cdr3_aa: CASSLGSYQETQYF
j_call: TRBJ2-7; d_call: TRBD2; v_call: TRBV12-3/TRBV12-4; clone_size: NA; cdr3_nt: TGTGCCAGCAGTTTCGACGGACTAGCGGGGGTGAGCTCCTACGAGCAGTACTTC; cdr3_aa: CASSFDGLAGVSSYEQYF
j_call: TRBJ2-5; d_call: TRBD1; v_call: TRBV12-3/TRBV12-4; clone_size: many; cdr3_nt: TGTGCCAGCAGTTCCGAGAGGACAGGGGGCTATGAGACCCAGTACTTC; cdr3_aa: CASSSERTGGYETQYF
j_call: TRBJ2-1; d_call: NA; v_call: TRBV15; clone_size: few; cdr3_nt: TGTGCCACCAGCAGAGTTTGGGGGTATGAGGATGAGCAGTTCTTC; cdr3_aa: CATSRVWGYEDEQFF
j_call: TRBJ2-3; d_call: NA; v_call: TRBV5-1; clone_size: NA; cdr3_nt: TGCGCCAGCAGTCCTCCGGGACATGCAGCCACAGATACGCAGTATTTT; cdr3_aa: CASSPPGHAATDTQYF
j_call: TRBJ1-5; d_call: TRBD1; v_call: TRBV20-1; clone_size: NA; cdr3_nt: TGCAGTGCTACGTCCTACAGGGGGGCCTCTAATCAGCCCCAGCATTTT; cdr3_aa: CSATSYRGASNQPQHF
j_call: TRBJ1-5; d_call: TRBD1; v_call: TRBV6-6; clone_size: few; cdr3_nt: TGTGCCAGCAGCGCCGACAGGGCGAGCAATCAGCCCCAGCATTTT; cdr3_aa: CASSADRASNQPQHF
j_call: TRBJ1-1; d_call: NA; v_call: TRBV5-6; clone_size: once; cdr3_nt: TGTGCCAGCAGCTTATTGGACAGAAGCCCGAACACTGAAGCTTTCTTT; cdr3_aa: CASSLLDRSPNTEAFF
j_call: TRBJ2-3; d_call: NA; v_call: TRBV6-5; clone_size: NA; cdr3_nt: TGTGCCAGCAGTCAAGGGCGCGGAGTGGGGACAGATACGCAGTATTTT; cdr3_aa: CASSQGRGVGTDTQYF
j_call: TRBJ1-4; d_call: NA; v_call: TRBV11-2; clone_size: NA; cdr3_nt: TGTGCCAGCAGCCCCGCAACAACTAATGAAAAACTGTTTTTT; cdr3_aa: CASSPATTNEKLFF